Below are 16 T cell receptor beta chains sequenced from a single sample in a study of blood T cells in healthy people across ages. A sample-barcoded 5' primer and a J-beta primer mix were used in a second PCR of roughly 6 to 11 cycles. Each CDR3 protein gets one entry after TCRdb re-called the 5' RACE reads with MiXCR. The table lists about 1.1 million distinct CDR3 sequences, roughly two fifths of them singletons. The sequenced material came from blood. All receptors derive from a young man in good health.

The table lists this clonotype with a few counts. CDR3 in amino acids: CASSLGLARQETQYF. The CDR3 nucleotides read TGTGCCAGCAGCCTCGGACTAGCCCGCCAAGAGACCCAGTACTTC. The rearrangement uses TRBV7-9 and TRBJ2-5; 8 nucleotides agree with TRBD2. This CDR3 spans 15 amino acids. The germline CDR1 and CDR2 sequences are SEHNR and FQNEAQ (reference sequence). The junction had 6 bases not matched to a gene; V was cut back by 5 bases and J by 1 base.

The rearrangement links TRBV30 to TRBJ2-7; D ambiguous. Trimming took 3 bases from V and 5 from J, leaving 14 bases between them. The CDR3 contains 13 residues. Per the germline V gene, CDR1 is GTSNPN and CDR2 is SVGIG (reference sequence). CDR3 in amino acids: CAWSPRGVDEQYF. DNA of the CDR3: TGTGCCTGGAGCCCCCGTGGGGTCGACGAGCAGTACTTC.

CDR3 residues: CASSLRTKMMGEGYNEQYF. Written as DNA, the CDR3 is TGTGCCAGCAGCTTGCGCACTAAGATGATGGGGGAAGGCTACAATGAGCAGTACTTC. V is TRBV7-3 and J is TRBJ2-7; D may correspond to TRBD1 or TRBD2 (5 bases each). Trimming removed 3 bases from V and 7 bases from J, with 31 bases in between. Germline V lookup: CDR1 SGHTA, CDR2 FQGTGA. The CDR3 spans 19 residues.

This chain uses TRBV5-1 with TRBJ2-5; perhaps TRBD1 as D (6 bases). This CDR3 has 16 residues. V dropped 3 bases and J dropped 11 bases, with 26 bases sitting between them. Germline-derived CDR1 and CDR2 are SGHRS and YFSETQ. The CDR3 nucleotides read TGCGCCAGCAGCTCCTACCGGGACCTCAGGGGCAATGAGCAGTACTTC. It translates to CASSSYRDLRGNEQYF. Filled out from reference TRBV5-1 and TRBJ2-5, the complete variable domain reads KAGVTQTPRYLIKTRGQQVTLSCSPISGHRSVSWYQQTPGQGLQFLFEYFSETQRNKGNFPGRFSGRQFSNSRSEMNVSTLELGDSALYLCASSSYRDLRGNEQYFGPGTRLLVL.

The rearrangement uses TRBV25-1 and TRBJ2-7; D not certain. The germline V and J ends were trimmed by 4 bases and 3 bases, with 10 bases remaining between them. Germline assignment: CDR1 MGHDK and CDR2 SYGVNS. The CDR3 extends over 13 amino acids. The CDR3 sequence: CASSAADGYEQYF. CDR3 bases: TGTGCCAGCAGTGCCGCAGACGGCTACGAGCAGTACTTC.

This clonotype occurred many times. The chain has TRBV20-1 and TRBJ1-2; TRBD1 matches 7 bases. J was trimmed by 3 bases and V by 5 bases; bases with no gene match: 6. The CDR3 spans 13 residues. Germline-derived CDR1 and CDR2 are DFQATT and SNEGSKA (reference sequence). This chain's CDR3 is CSAARGSDYGYTF. The DNA of the CDR3 is TGCAGTGCTGCCAGGGGGTCCGACTATGGCTACACCTTC.

The J gene is TRBJ2-2, the V gene TRBV7-9; the match to TRBD1 covers 7 bases. The germline V gene encodes CDR1 SEHNR and CDR2 FQNEAQ (reference sequence). CDR3 length: 16 amino acids. J lost 5 bases, V lost 5 bases, and 11 bases had no gene match. CDR3 protein: CASSPRQGVPTGELFF. CDR3 sequence (DNA): TGTGCCAGCAGCCCTAGACAGGGCGTTCCTACCGGGGAGCTGTTTTTT. Together with reference TRBV7-9 and TRBJ2-2, the CDR3 gives the full variable domain: DTGVSQNPRHKITKRGQNVTFRCDPISEHNRLYWYRQTLGQGPEFLTYFQNEAQLEKSRLLSDRFSAERPKGSFSTLEIQRTEQGDSAMYLCASSPRQGVPTGELFFGEGSRLTVL.

The chain has TRBV5-1 and TRBJ2-4; D is undetermined. This CDR3 has 15 amino acids. Germline CDR1 and CDR2: SGHRS and YFSETQ. V was pared by 3 bases and J by 8 bases, with 18 bases between. The CDR3 sequence is CASSSGPPGVYIQYF. The DNA of the CDR3 is TGCGCCAGCAGCTCGGGCCCCCCAGGTGTGTACATTCAGTACTTC.

The chain is built from TRBV28 and TRBJ2-2; no clear D gene. Germline V gene sequence: CDR1 MDHEN, CDR2 SYDVKM. The CDR3 contains 15 residues. The V end was cut by 5 bases, the J end by 4 bases, with 14 bases between. The CDR3 loop reads CASSQMKLGTGELFF. As DNA, the CDR3 is TGTGCCAGCAGTCAGATGAAATTGGGCACCGGGGAGCTGTTTTTT.

The chain carries TRBV7-8 and TRBJ1-1, with D maybe TRBD1 (5 bases). This CDR3 spans 16 amino acids. V shed 5 bases and J shed 2 bases, with 18 bases lying between them. Per germline, CDR1 SGHVS and CDR2 FQNEAQ. The CDR3, as DNA: TGTGCCAGCAGCCCTACCCCTGGGGCAGTTAACACTGAAGCTTTCTTT. Amino acid sequence: CASSPTPGAVNTEAFF.

This clonotype was seen more than once but under ten times. The V gene is TRBV6-5, the J gene TRBJ1-2; D ambiguous. Germline V gene lookup returns CDR1 MNHEY and CDR2 SVGAGI. This CDR3 comprises 14 residues. V lost 5 bases, J lost 7 bases, and 17 bases lay in between. CDR3 amino acids: CASSDGTTARGYTF. The CDR3 DNA follows: TGTGCCAGCAGTGACGGCACAACGGCACGTGGCTACACCTTC.

The J gene is TRBJ2-3, the V gene TRBV12-3 or TRBV12-4; a possible D gene is TRBD1 (5 bases). CDR3 length equals 13 residues. Trimming left V 10 bases short and J 1 base short, with 12 bases between. The CDR3 bases are TGTGCCACTGGTGGGGCAGGCACAGATACGCAGTATTTT. As protein: CATGGAGTDTQYF.

The rearrangement joins TRBV4-1 to TRBJ1-1; D might be TRBD1 (5 bases). With 2 bases removed from V and 1 base from J, the gap between germline ends came to 11 bases. This CDR3 region has 15 residues. The germline V gene has CDR1 MGHRA and CDR2 YSYEKL. CDR3 bases: TGCGCCAGCAGCCAAAAACCTACAGGGAACACTGAAGCTTTCTTT. Its translation is CASSQKPTGNTEAFF.

The chain joins TRBV7-9 to TRBJ2-7, with D unclear. The end of the DNA is better explained by TRBJ2-5, so the J call may be wrong. CDR1 is SEHNR and CDR2 is FQNEAQ in the germline V gene (reference sequence). The CDR3 covers 13 residues. CDR3 loop: CASKETRRETQYF. The CDR3 nucleotides read TGTGCCAGCAAAGAAACGAGGAGAGAGACCCAGTACTTC.

A remark on this clonotype: A much more abundant neighbour one base away suggests this may be a read error. This chain connects TRBV29-1 to TRBJ1-1; no firm D call. The CDR3 is 11 residues long. Germline loops: CDR1 SQVTM, CDR2 ANQGSEA. V lost 7 bases and J 11 bases, leaving 17 bases between the germline ends. DNA for the CDR3: TGCAGCGCTGAGGAGGTGGTAGATGCTTTCTTT. The encoded protein is CSAEEVVDAFF.

Here the CDR3 reads CASGFGGGTDTQYF. As DNA, the CDR3 is TGTGCTAGTGGTTTCGGGGGGGGCACAGATACGCAGTATTTT. This chain uses TRBV12-5 with TRBJ2-3, with 8 bases that match TRBD2. Trimming cost V 3 bases and J 1 base; bases outside gene matches: 0. The CDR3 length is 14 residues. The V gene's germline CDR1 is LGHNT and CDR2 FRNRAP. The full variable domain, completed using reference TRBV12-5 and TRBJ2-3, is DARVTQTPRHKVTEMGQEVTMRCQPILGHNTVFWYRQTMMQGLELLAYFRNRAPLDDSGMPKDRFSAEMPDATLATLKIQPSEPRDSAVYFCASGFGGGTDTQYFGPGTRLTVL.